The 10 T cell receptor beta chains below all came from one sample that was sequenced in a study of T cell repertoires in cytomegalovirus infection. The antigens these receptors bind are not known. TCRdb processed the reads anew with MiXCR; each CDR3 protein has one entry. The repertoire holds approximately 470,000 distinct CDR3 sequences, with approximately 40% as singletons. The specimen comprised cultured PBMCs, sampled from culture after CMV antigen stimulation. The receptors come from a human donor in good health (CMV status not recorded). Some clones in this sample may be carry-over from other donors' samples.

This clonotype was seen a handful of times. The genes are TRBV7-6 and TRBJ2-3; no clear D. V was pared by 6 bases and J by 0 bases, with 13 bases between. The CDR3 length is 15 residues. CDR1 and CDR2 from the germline V gene are SGHVS and FNYEAQ. The CDR3 here is CASRSTDSSTDTQYF. CDR3 in DNA: TGTGCCAGCAGGAGTACAGATTCTAGCACAGATACGCAGTATTTT.

J is TRBJ1-5 and V is TRBV25-1, with D maybe TRBD1 (5 bases). CDR3 size: 14 residues. Trimming pared 2 bases from V and 6 bases from J, leaving 11 bases between. The germline CDR1 and CDR2 sequences are MGHDK and SYGVNS. CDR3 protein: CASSEGAIVQPQHF. Written as DNA, the CDR3 is TGTGCCAGCAGTGAAGGGGCGATTGTTCAGCCCCAGCATTTT. Full variable domain (remainder filled in from reference TRBV25-1 and TRBJ1-5): EADIYQTPRYLVIGTGKKITLECSQTMGHDKMYWYQQDPGMELHLIHYSYGVNSTEKGDLSSESTVSRIRTEHFPLTLESARPSHTSQYLCASSEGAIVQPQHFGDGTRLSIL.

This chain connects TRBV11-2 to TRBJ2-1; D ambiguous. In germline, CDR1 is SGHAT, CDR2 FQNNGV. The V and J ends lost 5 bases and 8 bases respectively, with 13 bases between them. This CDR3 is 13 amino acids long. This chain's CDR3 is CASSPPYVHEQFF. CDR3 bases: TGTGCCAGCAGCCCCCCTTACGTCCATGAGCAGTTCTTC. Variable domain in full (rest from reference TRBV11-2 and TRBJ2-1): EAGVAQSPRYKIIEKRQSVAFWCNPISGHATLYWYQQILGQGPKLLIQFQNNGVVDDSQLPKDRFSAERLKGVDSTLKIQPAKLEDSAVYLCASSPPYVHEQFFGPGTRLTVL.

CDR3: CASSFLPSTDTQYF. The CDR3 bases are TGTGCCAGCAGCTTCCTCCCCTCCACAGATACGCAGTATTTT. The chain employs TRBV7-9 and TRBJ2-3; D remains ambiguous. Germline loops: CDR1 SEHNR, CDR2 FQNEAQ (reference sequence). V was shortened by 3 bases and J by 2 bases, with 9 bases between the two germline ends. CDR3 size: 14 residues.

The chain joins TRBV12-3 or TRBV12-4 to TRBJ1-3; unclear D gene. The ends were cut back, 6 bases at V and 2 bases at J, with 11 bases in the middle. This CDR3 spans 14 amino acids. The CDR3 loop reads CASSLTYPGNTIYF. The CDR3 DNA reads TGTGCCAGCAGCCTGACATACCCTGGAAACACCATATATTTT.

This clonotype was counted many times. This chain connects TRBV7-2 to TRBJ2-5; TRBD1 might be the D (5 bases). Trimming removed 1 base from V and 5 bases from J, with 11 bases in between. There are 14 residues in the CDR3. From germline, CDR1 is SGHTA and CDR2 FQGNSA. CDR3 protein: CASSLGTPGETQYF. In DNA, the CDR3 is TGTGCCAGCAGCTTAGGGACGCCAGGGGAGACCCAGTACTTC.

The gene calls are TRBV20-1 and TRBJ1-1; tentatively, D is TRBD1 (6 bases). Germline loops: CDR1 DFQATT, CDR2 SNEGSKA (reference sequence). The CDR3 extends over 13 amino acids. Trimming took 6 bases from V and 5 from J, leaving 16 bases between them. The chain's CDR3 is CSANQGTRTEAFF. The CDR3 nucleotides read TGCAGTGCGAATCAGGGGACGCGGACTGAAGCTTTCTTT.

This clonotype was seen once. The genes are TRBV5-1 and TRBJ2-1; TRBD2 agrees at 11 bases. V lost 0 bases to trimming and J lost 4 bases; unmatched junction nucleotides: 6. Germline assignment: CDR1 SGHRS and CDR2 YFSETQ. The CDR3 extends over 17 amino acids. The CDR3 is CASSLGTSGSRYNEQFF. For the CDR3, the DNA is TGCGCCAGCAGCTTGGGTACTAGCGGGAGTCGATACAATGAGCAGTTCTTC.

The chain couples TRBV6-6 to TRBJ2-3; unclear D gene. The V end lost 8 bases, the J end lost 2 bases, and 11 bases lay between the germline ends. Per germline, CDR1 MNHNY and CDR2 SVGAGI (reference sequence). This CDR3 has 13 residues. The CDR3 region has the DNA TGTGCCAGCGCGTTGGCATACACAGATACGCAGTATTTT. Its protein is CASALAYTDTQYF.

CDR3 in amino acids: CASSYVGGELFF. The DNA for the CDR3 is TGTGCCAGCAGTTACGTGGGCGGGGAGCTGTTTTTT. This chain links TRBV6-8 with TRBJ2-2, with D unclear. Germline CDR1 and CDR2: MNHGY and SAAAGT. V was clipped by 2 bases and J by 7 bases, with 5 bases between them. There are 12 residues in the CDR3.